The T cell receptor beta chain described here comes from a study of CD8 T cells in Susac syndrome (dated by TCRdb to the late 2010s). A note on the overall study: Among the Susac syndrome patients who were sequenced, clinically active disease was present in over 5 and clinical remission was observed in 8 or 9. The study used repertoire sequencing to test whether antigen drove CD8+ T cell activation and differentiation in Susac syndrome. At blood withdrawal, Susac syndrome patients were either therapy-naive, taking corticosteroids (in some cases with IVIg as well), or taking IVIg alone. What the authors observed across the whole study: In patients with Susac syndrome, the CD4+ T cell repertoire showed no detectable clonal expansion. The number of individuals in the TCR sequencing and HLA analysis was recognized as being relatively small.

Peripheral blood CD8+ and CD4+ T cells from healthy donors, Susac syndrome patients and multiple sclerosis patients were profiled by high-throughput TCR beta sequencing. The Susac syndrome patients fulfilled recently defined diagnostic criteria for definite or probable disease. Bulk CD8+ and CD4+ T cells were purified by magnetic negative isolation, while CD8+ TEMRA cells were enriched using FACS. Blood was collected in EDTA tubes and processed within 24 hours, with PBMCs isolated through density gradient centrifugation. PBMCs intended for TCR sequencing were frozen in liquid nitrogen and were later thawed in a 37 degrees C water bath. Purity of sorted or isolated CD4+, CD8+ and CD8+ TEMRA cells was at least 90%. RNA was extracted using the RNeasy kit, and roughly 0.5 to 1 microgram was reverse transcribed with random hexamers. The immunoSEQ multiplex PCR assay, covering 54 Vbeta and 13 Jbeta segments, was used to amplify TCR beta CDR3 regions. PCR amplification bias was corrected using a synthetic template baseline for primer optimization and computational correction. In the authors' own workflow: Reads were annotated to V, D and J genes according to IMGT and were analyzed with immunoSEQ Analyzer, with only productive sequences retained. Clonality was calculated as one minus the Shannon entropy normalized by log2 of the number of productive unique sequences. Public and private clones were assessed among the 100 most prevalent clones of each patient and control. A clone was defined as Susac-specific if it was absent from the healthy and MS cohorts, from over a thousand published viral clones and from other ImmuneACCESS disease sequences. TCRdb applied fastp at Q25 and MiXCR to the public reads, then kept only in-frame beta chains. When rows share a CDR3 protein, they turn into one entry using the most common DNA and genes. V and J calls and clone size were set by TCRdb, not the authors. For this sample there are some 200,000 distinct CDR3 sequences; approximately 94% appear just once. In total, the top ten clones hold around 0.092% of the sample.

The germline V gene (reference sequence) supplies CDR1 DFQATT and CDR2 SNEGSKA. The junction shows trimming of 2 bases on V and 5 bases on J, plus 11 bases between the germline ends. Including cysteine and phenylalanine, the CDR3 has 13 amino acids. The DNA shown is the 39-base CDR3, in frame from base 1. Regarding this clonotype: The antigen it binds to is not known. The sample holds no much larger clone one base away, and base qualities are not on file.

This TCR was recovered from a human donor with Susac syndrome. The V and J segments used are TRBV20-1 and TRBJ2-3; TRBD1 is a possible D gene, resting on 5 matching bases. Material for sequencing was CD4+ T cells from PBMCs. The CDR3 protein: CSARPLRGDTQYF. The DNA sequence reads TGCAGTGCTAGACCCCTTAGGGGAGATACGCAGTATTTT.